This passage covers 29 T cell receptor beta chains from one sample sequenced in a study of blood T cells in healthy people across ages. Alongside a J-beta primer mix, a sample-barcoded 5' primer served in a second PCR lasting 7 to 11 cycles. From the 5' RACE reads, TCRdb called clonotypes with MiXCR, one entry per CDR3 protein. Of some 900,000 distinct CDR3 sequences listed, 40% to 60% are singletons. Sequenced material: blood. The source of these receptors is a man aged 30 to 45 in good health.

V and J are TRBV4-3 and TRBJ2-7, with a tentative D call TRBD2 (5 bases). The V and J ends lost 0 bases and 7 bases respectively, with 22 bases between them. Per the germline V gene, CDR1 is LGHNA and CDR2 is YSLEER. CDR3 length equals 17 residues. For the CDR3, the DNA is TGCGCCAGCAGCCAAGAGGGTAGCGAAGAACCCTACAATGAGCAGTACTTC. Amino acids: CASSQEGSEEPYNEQYF.

The chain carries TRBV9 and TRBJ1-1; no clear D gene. Germline lookup yields CDR1 SGDLS and CDR2 YYNGEE. The CDR3 is 15 amino acids. V was cut by 1 base and J by 2 bases, with 12 bases left in between. In DNA form, the CDR3 reads TGTGCCAGCAGCGTAACAGCGGGCGTAAACACTGAAGCTTTCTTT. Translated: CASSVTAGVNTEAFF.

This clonotype was picked up many times. The V and J genes are TRBV9 and TRBJ2-5; 8 bases fit TRBD1. V trimming: 4 bases; J trimming: 2 bases; junction bases outside the gene matches: 4. Germline lookup yields CDR1 SGDLS and CDR2 YYNGEE. The CDR3 sequence is 14 residues long. In DNA form, the CDR3 reads TGTGCCAGCAGCTCAGGACAGGGACAAGAGACCCAGTACTTC. It specifies CASSSGQGQETQYF.

This chain connects TRBV20-1 to TRBJ2-1; TRBD2 might be the D (6 bases). CDR3 size: 17 residues. V lost 0 bases and J lost 2, with 17 bases in between. Germline V gene data show CDR1 as DFQATT and CDR2 as SNEGSKA (reference sequence). CDR3 nucleotide sequence: TGCAGTGCTAGAGAGAGAGGATTTGCGGGGCCCTACAATGAGCAGTTCTTC. Protein sequence: CSARERGFAGPYNEQFF.

V and J are TRBV7-9 and TRBJ1-1; 9 positions match TRBD1. The CDR3 loop spans 15 amino acids. J gave up 7 bases and V 4 bases, and 10 bases lay outside the gene matches. The germline V gene encodes CDR1 SEHNR and CDR2 FQNEAQ (reference sequence). CDR3 in amino acids: CASSSSDRGFGEAFF. CDR3 in DNA: TGTGCCAGCAGCTCTTCGGACAGGGGATTCGGTGAAGCTTTCTTT.

The J gene is TRBJ1-5, the V gene TRBV27; D perhaps matches TRBD1 (5 bases). The CDR3 is made up of 15 amino acids. From germline, CDR1 is MNHEY and CDR2 SMNVEV (reference sequence). Between the trimmed V and J ends, which lost 3 bases and 1 base, there was a span of 10 bases. CDR3 sequence reads: CASSFGGLSNQPQHF. CDR3 nucleotide sequence: TGTGCCAGCAGTTTCGGGGGGTTGAGCAATCAGCCCCAGCATTTT.

This clonotype was counted only a few times. This rearrangement joins TRBV3-1 to TRBJ2-7; D might be TRBD1 or TRBD2, each matching 5 bases. The DNA end favors TRBJ2-5, so the J call may be wrong. Germline CDR1 and CDR2: LGHDT and YNNKEL (reference sequence). The CDR3 is 16 residues long. The DNA for the CDR3 is TGTGCCAGCAGCCAAGTAAGAGGACTTGGGACGGAGACCCAGTACTTC. Translating it yields CASSQVRGLGTETQYF.

This clonotype appeared a few times. The chain links TRBV5-1 to TRBJ2-7, with 8 bases aligning to TRBD1. J lost 5 bases, V lost 6 bases, and 16 bases had no gene match. The CDR3 runs to 16 residues. Germline V gives CDR1 SGHRS, CDR2 YFSETQ. The CDR3 here is CASTLEGRQGSDEQYF. The CDR3 DNA reads as TGCGCCAGCACTCTAGAGGGAAGACAGGGGAGTGACGAGCAGTACTTC.

The V and J genes are TRBV7-3 and TRBJ2-7; D perhaps matches TRBD2 (6 bases). Between the trimmed V and J ends, which lost 2 bases and 0 bases, there was a span of 14 bases. Germline V lookup: CDR1 SGHTA, CDR2 FQGTGA. CDR3 length equals 16 residues. The CDR3 DNA sequence: TGTGCCAGCAGCTTAGGTACTAGCAAAAGCTCCTACGAGCAGTACTTC. Its protein product is CASSLGTSKSSYEQYF.

A few counts support this clonotype. This chain links TRBV4-2 with TRBJ1-5; D gene ambiguous. The CDR3 runs to 15 residues. Germline lookup yields CDR1 LGHNA and CDR2 YNFKEQ. With 0 bases removed from V and 6 bases from J, the gap between germline ends came to 12 bases. The CDR3 coding sequence is TGTGCCAGCAGCCAAGAACGGTCCGGGAGTCAGCCCCAGCATTTT. Translation: CASSQERSGSQPQHF.

In this sample, this clonotype turned up once. The chain recombines TRBV11-2 with TRBJ2-6; 7 nucleotides align to TRBD1. CDR3 length: 17 residues. CDR1 SGHAT and CDR2 FQNNGV come from the germline V gene. Trimming at V came to 0 bases and at J to 4 bases, leaving 6 bases not matched to a gene. This CDR3 reads CASSLDGDRNGANVLTF. DNA of the CDR3: TGTGCCAGCAGCTTAGATGGGGACAGAAACGGGGCCAACGTCCTGACTTTC.

This clonotype showed up just once. The gene calls are TRBV2 and TRBJ1-1, with a tentative D call TRBD1 (5 bases). CDR1 is SNHLY and CDR2 is FYNNEI in the germline V gene. V lost 1 base, J lost 3 bases, and 12 bases lay in between. The length of the CDR3 is 15 residues. CDR3 DNA sequence: TGTGCCAGCAGTGAAGGGACAAGTCGGGACACTGAAGCTTTCTTT. Its translation is CASSEGTSRDTEAFF.

This chain uses TRBV6-2 or TRBV6-3 with TRBJ2-5; the D is unclear. Germline V gives CDR1 MNHEY, CDR2 SVGEGT. CDR3 length: 13 amino acids. Trimming shortened V by 0 bases and J by 6 bases, and 8 bases separated the two germline ends. The CDR3 nucleotides are TGTGCCAGCAGTTACTCACGCCGTCAGACCCAGTACTTC. It codes for CASSYSRRQTQYF.

There are a few counts of this clonotype. The chain is built from TRBV9 and TRBJ2-3; possibly TRBD2 for D (6 bases). Per germline, CDR1 SGDLS and CDR2 YYNGEE. CDR3 size: 14 residues. The ends were cut back, 5 bases at V and 1 base at J, with 11 bases in the middle. The CDR3 here is CASSISGGTDTQYF. Written as DNA, the CDR3 is TGTGCCAGCAGTATCTCGGGGGGCACAGATACGCAGTATTTT.

V usage is TRBV24-1 and J usage is TRBJ2-5; D is unresolved. Germline V gene data show CDR1 as KGHDR and CDR2 as SFDVKD. V was pared by 0 bases and J by 6 bases, with 10 bases between. This CDR3 comprises 14 residues. CDR3 bases: TGTGCCACCAGTGATTTGGGCTCCCCCAAGACCCAGTACTTC. Translated, it gives CATSDLGSPKTQYF.

The rearrangement joins TRBV29-1 to TRBJ1-4, with unresolved D. CDR1 is SQVTM, CDR2 ANQGSEA, per germline. CDR3 size: 10 residues. V lost 6 bases, J lost 5 bases, and 4 bases lay in between. The CDR3 spells CSVGNEKLFF. CDR3 DNA sequence: TGCAGCGTGGGGAATGAAAAACTGTTTTTT.

The rearrangement links TRBV3-1 to TRBJ1-5; 10 bases map to TRBD1. The length of the CDR3 is 15 residues. Germline V gene data show CDR1 as LGHDT and CDR2 as YNNKEL (reference sequence). V gave up 5 bases and J gave up 4 bases; unmatched junction bases: 5. CDR3 loop: CASSRRQGANQPQHF. The CDR3 DNA reads TGTGCCAGCAGCAGAAGACAGGGGGCGAATCAGCCCCAGCATTTT.

This clonotype turned up a few times. The V and J genes are TRBV25-1 and TRBJ2-1, with TRBD2 matching over 13 bases. The CDR3 extends over 16 amino acids. The germline gives CDR1 MGHDK, CDR2 SYGVNS. Trimming cost V 4 bases and J 1 base; bases outside gene matches: 1. In DNA form, the CDR3 reads TGTGCCAGCAGTGGGACTAGCGGGGGTTCCTACAATGAGCAGTTCTTC. Amino acids: CASSGTSGGSYNEQFF.

The chain carries TRBV5-1 and TRBJ2-1, with D maybe TRBD2 (6 bases). The CDR3 totals 15 residues. Germline V lookup: CDR1 SGHRS, CDR2 YFSETQ. Trimming pared 0 bases from V and 9 bases from J, leaving 16 bases between. The CDR3 coding sequence is TGCGCCAGCAGCTTGGCCGGGTCGGGGGTCGGTGAGCAGTTCTTC. Its protein is CASSLAGSGVGEQFF. The whole variable domain, filled in from reference TRBV5-1 and TRBJ2-1, reads KAGVTQTPRYLIKTRGQQVTLSCSPISGHRSVSWYQQTPGQGLQFLFEYFSETQRNKGNFPGRFSGRQFSNSRSEMNVSTLELGDSALYLCASSLAGSGVGEQFFGPGTRLTVL.

Here the CDR3 reads CSATHARGLGTEAFF. In DNA form, the CDR3 reads TGCAGTGCCACCCACGCACGGGGACTGGGAACTGAAGCTTTCTTT. V gene TRBV20-1 combines with J gene TRBJ1-1, with TRBD1 as a possible D gene (5 bases). Germline V gene lookup returns CDR1 DFQATT and CDR2 SNEGSKA (reference sequence). V dropped 6 bases and J dropped 5 bases, with 22 bases sitting between them. The CDR3 runs to 15 residues.

The rearrangement joins TRBV4-2 to TRBJ2-7; 8 bases match TRBD1. V was clipped by 4 bases and J by 4 bases; unmatched bases: 15. The CDR3 runs to 17 residues. Germline CDR1 and CDR2: LGHNA and YNFKEQ. DNA of the CDR3: TGTGCCAGCAGCCCTCAAACTTCAGGGGGCATGTTATACGAGCAGTACTTC. This sequence encodes CASSPQTSGGMLYEQYF.

The J gene is TRBJ1-2, the V gene TRBV10-3; 7 bases line up with TRBD1. This CDR3 has 13 residues. Germline V gene sequence: CDR1 ENHRY, CDR2 SYGVKD. Germline trimming cut 5 bases from V and 6 bases from J; bases unmatched to any gene: 6. The CDR3 is CAISRGQTDGYTF. The CDR3 DNA is TGTGCCATCAGTAGGGGACAGACCGATGGCTACACCTTC.

There are a few counts of this clonotype. The chain carries TRBV21-1 and TRBJ2-7. TRBV21-1 is assigned pseudogene status. The CDR3 loop spans 13 amino acids. The CDR3 DNA is TGTGCCAGCAGGACGGTGGTTCCCTACGAGCAGTACTTC. This gives the protein CASRTVVPYEQYF.

The J gene is TRBJ2-1, the V gene TRBV7-8; D call uncertain. The V end was cut by 7 bases, the J end by 0 bases, with 16 bases between. This CDR3 contains 16 residues. Germline CDR1 is SGHVS and CDR2 is FQNEAQ. The CDR3 sequence is CASNYRSWSSYNEQFF. In DNA, the CDR3 is TGTGCCAGCAACTATAGATCCTGGAGCTCCTACAATGAGCAGTTCTTC.

This clonotype has a single count. CDR3 sequence: CASSARGVVTDTQYF. The CDR3, as DNA: TGTGCCAGCAGTGCGCGGGGGGTGGTGACAGATACGCAGTATTTT. The chain has TRBV6-6 and TRBJ2-3; 8 bases are a match to TRBD2. CDR3 length: 15 residues. In germline, CDR1 is MNHNY, CDR2 SVGAGI (reference sequence). V shed 5 bases, J shed 3 bases, and the junction held 7 bases outside the gene matches.

The CDR3 reads CASSRRFDRSPPELSTDTQYF. For the CDR3, the DNA is TGTGCCAGCAGCCGCCGGTTTGACCGCTCGCCCCCCGAACTTAGCACAGATACGCAGTATTTT. The chain combines TRBV11-1 with TRBJ2-3, with D uncertain. The germline gives CDR1 SGHAT, CDR2 FQDESV (reference sequence). This CDR3 is built from 21 residues. V shed 5 bases and J shed 0 bases, with 30 bases lying between them.

The chain employs TRBV3-1 and TRBJ2-7; tentative D call: TRBD2 (6 bases). CDR1 and CDR2 from the germline V gene are LGHDT and YNNKEL (reference sequence). Deletions cut 2 bases from V and 7 bases from J, with 15 bases between. The CDR3 runs to 14 residues. The CDR3 nucleotides read TGTGCCAGCAGCCAACAACCGGGAGCTTCTGAGCAGTACTTC. It encodes CASSQQPGASEQYF.

Comments on this clonotype: One end of the junction is discordant with germline, which a read error may explain. The chain combines TRBV7-2 with TRBJ2-7; no reliable D call. The CDR3 length is 13 residues. The V gene's germline CDR1 is SGHTA and CDR2 FQGNSA. In nucleotides, the CDR3 is TGTGTCAGCAGCTTAGATTCCTCCTACGAGCAGTACTTC. Amino acids: CVSSLDSSYEQYF.

This sequence joins TRBV5-1 and TRBJ1-4, with D unresolved. The CDR3 spans 14 residues. Germline V gene lookup returns CDR1 SGHRS and CDR2 YFSETQ. The ends were cut back, 5 bases at V and 3 bases at J, with 11 bases in the middle. This CDR3 reads CASSYDISNEKLFF. The CDR3 region has the DNA TGCGCCAGCAGTTACGACATATCTAATGAAAAACTGTTTTTT.